Listed here is a single TCR beta chain. These data belong to a study of blood T cell repertoires in COVID-19. Study summary: From the United States, Italy and Spain came samples of acute and convalescent COVID-19. From T cells, B-cell-depleted T cells, or PBMCs came the material, which was cDNA or gDNA.

Germline V gene sequence: CDR1 SGDLS, CDR2 YYNGEE. This CDR3 contains 12 residues. V was trimmed by 3 bases and J by 9 bases, leaving 10 bases between them. As originally analysed: Amplification from reference gene primers served as the basis for estimated nucleated cell counts. Clones were sequenced by immunoSEQ multiplex PCR, and TCRdb holds only the in-frame ones, with some missing. The DNA was the basis for D and trimming; V, J and clone size are from that table. The sample lists tens of thousands of clones, over 85% seen once, with roughly 1.4% in the top ten. Sequenced sample: peripheral blood. The clonotype originates from a man in his 60s with acute or convalescent COVID-19. This chain joins TRBV9 and TRBJ2-1; D possibly corresponds to TRBD2 (6 bases). CDR3 sequence: CASSDRGSEQFF. As DNA, the CDR3 is TGTGCCAGCAGCGACCGGGGGAGTGAGCAGTTCTTC.